Listed below are T cell receptor beta chains from one sample, sequenced in a study of T-cell memory formation after mild COVID-19. MiXCR, applied by TCRdb to the 5' RACE reads, yields one record per CDR3 protein. The sample lists 360,000 or so distinct CDR3 sequences, around 27% occurring once. Sequencing was done on a sample of PBMCs or a T cell subset sorted from them (not recorded which). The receptors shown here come from an adult woman who had mild COVID-19 (a few samples of this study predate the infection). Cell type and time point are not known. CDR3s include the opening cysteine and the closing phenylalanine or tryptophan. A D gene is named only where the DNA matches it firmly.

d_call v_call cdr3_aa
- TRBV5-1 CASSLDGQEDTQYF
- TRBV12-3/TRBV12-4 CASSLGWTSNQPQHF
TRBD1 TRBV4-2 CASSQEGGTGNSPLHF
- TRBV11-2 CASSLDAAGNTEAFF
- TRBV18 CASSPRAANTGELFF
- TRBV7-9 CASSLVVDLAARTGYTF
- TRBV15 CATNEGTPSYEQYF
- TRBV5-5 CASSSKVSSNQPQHF
- TRBV20-1 CSAVGGNTEAFF
- TRBV10-3 CAISEGVNTGELFF
- TRBV18 CASSAGYGFNEQFF
TRBD1 TRBV6-5 CASSSRDRANTEAFF
- TRBV12-3/TRBV12-4 CASSPPRANQPQHF
TRBD1 TRBV5-1 CASRLTGLNTEAFF
TRBD1 TRBV24-1 CATSDPRDRVYEQYF
TRBD2 TRBV12-3/TRBV12-4 CASSTGLASRGQYF
- TRBV7-2 CASSLDGGPSAREQYF
- TRBV11-2 CASSLERASGTQYF
TRBD1 TRBV9 CASSVFAGGSYEQYF
- TRBV2 CASSPRDYNEQFF
- TRBV14 CASSHLLGYNEQFF
TRBD1 TRBV11-3 CASSLGERGLLDTGELFF
- TRBV5-6 CASTPLGGSQETQYF
TRBD2 TRBV5-6 CASSPGTSGGVDEQFF
- TRBV12-3/TRBV12-4 CASSYATQSSEAFF
- TRBV20-1 CSAKEGGTEAFF
- TRBV6-5 CASTQGWTNTEAFF